This TCR beta chain was recorded in a study of blood T cell repertoires in COVID-19. About the research overall: From T cells, B-cell-depleted T cells, or PBMCs came the material, which was cDNA or gDNA.

Libraries were prepared by immunoSEQ multiplex PCR; TCRdb keeps only in-frame clonotypes and omits some of them. The repertoire includes about 270,000 clones, roughly 88% of them detected once, and about 11% sits in the top ten. Germline V CDR1 and CDR2: LNHDA, SQIVND (reference sequence). The CDR3 sequence is 11 residues long. V dropped 3 bases and J dropped 4 bases, with 2 bases sitting between them. The sample was peripheral blood. The receptor comes from a woman aged 70 to 79 with acute or convalescent COVID-19. The rearrangement links TRBV19 to TRBJ2-3; D uncertain. The CDR3 nucleotides are TGTGCCAGTAGTATCTCAGATACGCAGTATTTT. It translates to CASSISDTQYF.